The TCR beta chain under discussion was sequenced for a study of identical twins. One entry per CDR3 protein, called by TCRdb with MiXCR from the 5' RACE reads. The sample lists around 470,000 distinct CDR3 sequences, over 12% occurring once. With regard to this clonotype: Its antigen is as yet unknown.

V was clipped by 5 bases and J by 1 base; unmatched bases: 4. The CDR3 consists of 13 residues. Germline loops: CDR1 SQVTM, CDR2 ANQGSEA. Findings of the study overall: Abundant cord blood beta clonotypes carried fewer insertions; memory repertoires showed none. Alpha sequences that were out-of-frame and twin-shared showed an excess of low generation probability.

These data are also associated with another study on yellow fever vaccine responses in identical twins. In that study: Reportedly, the response of twins' T cells to the vaccine seemed partly convergent, partly personalized.

The TCR comes from a woman aged 18-35 years in good health. The V and J genes are TRBV29-1 and TRBJ2-5; 7 bases are shared with TRBD2. The sequenced sample was CD4+ T cells sorted from blood. The CDR3 DNA sequence: TGCAGCGTTAGGGACTATTTCCAAGAGACCCAGTACTTC. Amino acid sequence: CSVRDYFQETQYF.